This entry concerns a single T cell receptor (beta chain). The target antigen is unknown. Clones were sequenced by immunoSEQ multiplex PCR, and TCRdb holds only the in-frame ones, with some missing. The sample gives 9,500 to 15,000 clones, 80% of which show up once; roughly 30% is in the top ten. This sample is part of a study of OX40 agonist ivuxolimab in advanced cancers. Study in general: The treatment was a fully human IgG2 OX40 agonist, ivuxolimab. Three patients had partial responses: one hepatocellular carcinoma, two cutaneous melanoma. Whole-study findings and limits: With doses of 0.1 to 3.0 mg/kg, CD4+ and CD8+ blood T cells had undergone clonal expansion by week 6.

Blood sampling took place at baseline, cycle 4 day 1, and cycle 7 day 1. This CDR3 has 14 amino acids. The germline CDR1 and CDR2 sequences are SGHAT and FQNNGV. The V gene end was trimmed by 5 bases and the J gene end by 2 bases; junction bases not matched to a gene: 2. The clonotype originates from an adult with an advanced solid tumor such as melanoma, head and neck, liver or kidney cancer. This rearrangement joins TRBV11-2 to TRBJ1-4; TRBD1 aligns across 7 bases. The sequenced sample was CD4+ or CD8+ T cells sorted from blood, obtained in a trial of the OX40 agonist ivuxolimab. The CDR3: CASSLTGTNEKLFF. CDR3 in DNA: TGTGCCAGCAGCCTGACAGGGACTAATGAAAAACTGTTTTTT.